The clone carrying this T cell receptor (beta chain) was observed once. As handled by the study authors: Reference gene primer amplification gave estimated nucleated cell counts. TCRdb's copy holds only in-frame clones and misses some; the assay was immunoSEQ multiplex PCR. V and J calls plus clone size are reproduced from that table; the DNA served to infer D and trimming. The data contain some 100,000 clones, approximately 84% of them singletons. CDR3 length: 15 amino acids. Germline CDR1 SGHAT, CDR2 FQNNGV. V dropped 6 bases and J dropped 3 bases, with 17 bases sitting between them. The data derive from a study of blood T cell repertoires in COVID-19. Study details: Italy, Spain and the United States were the sources of the convalescent and acute COVID-19 samples.

The gene calls are TRBV11-2 and TRBJ1-1, with D maybe TRBD1 (5 bases). This sequence was found in a man in his 60s with acute or convalescent COVID-19. Specimen: peripheral blood. The CDR3 DNA reads as TGTGCCAGCAGATATTCGGGGGGTCAGTACACTGAAGCTTTCTTT. It codes for CASRYSGGQYTEAFF.